This T cell receptor (beta chain) appears in the sequencing data of a study of neurological immune-mediated disorders (dated by TCRdb to 2018 to 2020). Context from the whole study: Peripheral blood TCR-beta repertoires from HTLV-I-associated myelopathy (HAM/TSP) patients, multiple sclerosis patients and healthy controls were compared by UMI-based sequencing. Longitudinal HAM/TSP and healthy donors had 3 time-points each (about 3-45 month intervals). Of the roughly 71 subjects in the cohort, some 14 were HAM/TSP patients, approximately 35 were multiple sclerosis patients, and approximately 20 were healthy controls. The roughly 100 TCR-beta libraries covered PBMC samples along with longitudinal samples, technical triplicates, and paired sorted CD4+ and CD8+ T-cell subsets. On the study overall, not on this receptor specifically: TCR clonal expansion was highest in HAM/TSP patients and lowest in MS patients, with MS patients falling below even healthy controls. Across subjects, expanded clones never shared an identical CDR3 amino acid sequence, which suggests that the TCR-beta repertoires in every group were private.

For this clonotype: The clone's antigen remains unknown. The sample holds no much larger clone one base away, and base qualities are not on file.

The time point label for this specimen denotes: longitudinal time-point 1 (baseline). The healthy controls were volunteers from blood banks in Maryland, USA. For the unsorted PBMC libraries, 2 million PBMCs were stored in RNAlater at -80 degrees C until RNA extraction and were used to generate the libraries. PBMCs were separated from peripheral blood using Ficoll-Hypaque density gradient centrifugation and then cryopreserved in liquid nitrogen. Including the terminal cysteine and phenylalanine, the CDR3 comprises 13 residues. Here the CDR3 DNA is all that survives: 39 bases in frame from base 1. CDR1 is given as SGHRS and CDR2 as YFSETQ, both from the germline V gene. The junction shows trimming of 4 bases on V and 6 bases on J, plus 13 bases between the germline ends. To synthesize cDNA, template-switch 5'RACE was performed with a primer carrying a 10-nucleotide random unique molecular identifier so that each TCR transcript was tagged. Each sequencing run produced over 170 million TCR-beta sequences covering 15-18 subjects. The RNeasy kit was used for extraction of total RNA. The KAPA Real-time Library Amplification kit was used to amplify TCR-beta VDJ regions with primers targeting the TCR constant region and the 5'RACE anchor. A first PCR added sample indexes and Illumina adaptors, after which a second PCR increased the library yield. After Ampure bead purification, the roughly 650 bp TCR product was size-selected on a 2% E-gel SizeSelection system. Before pooling, library quality was checked on a Bioanalyzer, concentration was measured with Qubit, and libraries were quantified with the Kapa Library Quantification kit. An Illumina HiSeq 2500 sequenced the libraries paired-end 2 x 150 bp. To increase sequence diversity, about 25-31% phiX was spiked into each library pool. The published analysis was carried out like this. Quality-filtered reads were processed with the UMI-based MiGEC pipeline, which removed over 85% of raw TCR sequences during error correction. VDJ genes were aligned to IMGT germline references, and clonotypes were defined by unique CDR3 amino acid sequence plus V-J genes. Clonal expansion, Shannon diversity and CDR3 relatedness were evaluated with VDJtools (CalcPairwiseDistances, ClusterSamples), while phylogenetic trees were built in CLCbio workbench. A clone was classed as expanded if it had 8 or more unique UMIs, a cutoff based on coefficient-of-variation modelling across technical triplicates. Clones were called with MiXCR by TCRdb after fastp trimmed the public reads at Q25, and only in-frame beta chains were retained. Records with the same CDR3 protein are collapsed into one entry carrying the most frequent genes and DNA. In this record, the V and J calls reflect TCRdb's handling and not the investigators' own analysis. This sample is represented by tens of thousands of distinct CDR3 sequences; roughly 10% of them were singletons. The ten largest clones add up to around a tenth of the sample.

This TCR was recovered from a man aged 30-40 years in good health. Sequencing was performed on PBMCs. The chain links TRBV5-1 with TRBJ1-1; the D segment cannot be called with confidence. The bases read TGCGCCAGCAGCCCGATTGGCCGTTCTGAAGCTTTCTTT. Its protein is CASSPIGRSEAFF.